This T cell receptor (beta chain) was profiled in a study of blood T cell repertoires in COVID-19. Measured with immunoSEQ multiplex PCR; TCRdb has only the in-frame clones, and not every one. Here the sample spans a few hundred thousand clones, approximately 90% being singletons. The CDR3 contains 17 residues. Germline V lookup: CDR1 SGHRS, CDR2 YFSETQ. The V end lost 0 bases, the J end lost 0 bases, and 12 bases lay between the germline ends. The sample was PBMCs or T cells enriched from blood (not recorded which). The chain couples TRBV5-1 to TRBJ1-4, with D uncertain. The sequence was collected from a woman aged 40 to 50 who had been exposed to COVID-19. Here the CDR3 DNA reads TGCGCCAGCAGCTTGGCACCCTCACGAGCAACTAATGAAAAACTGTTTTTT. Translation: CASSLAPSRATNEKLFF.